This passage covers 22 T cell receptor beta chains from one sample sequenced in a study of molecular identifiers for immune sequencing clone quantification. TCRdb reprocessed the PCR reads via MiXCR and lists one record per CDR3 protein. Of 600,000 to 650,000 distinct CDR3 sequences listed, 20% are singletons. The sequenced sample consisted of naive CD8+ T cells from blood, with Jurkat cell RNA spiked in. Subset: FACS-sorted CD8+CD4-CCR7+CD45RA+ naive T cells. These receptors originate from a human donor in good health. Some libraries in this study had Jurkat cell RNA spiked in.

There are many counts of this clonotype. The V call is TRBV12-5, the J call TRBJ2-3, with D possibly being TRBD2 (5 bases). Germline loops: CDR1 LGHNT, CDR2 FRNRAP. V lost 6 bases and J lost 2, with 6 bases in between. CDR3 length: 12 amino acids. In DNA form, the CDR3 reads TGTGCTAGTGGACTAGACACAGATACGCAGTATTTT. It codes for CASGLDTDTQYF.

The sample holds many counts of this clonotype. The chain has TRBV20-1 and TRBJ2-7; 7 bases agree with TRBD1. This CDR3 comprises 13 residues. The V gene's germline CDR1 is DFQATT and CDR2 SNEGSKA (reference sequence). Trimming took 6 bases from V and 4 from J; bases not matched to a gene: 9. The CDR3 sequence is CSASGGQVYEQYF. The DNA of the CDR3 is TGCAGTGCATCCGGAGGACAGGTTTACGAGCAGTACTTC.

The sample holds many counts of this clonotype. The chain carries TRBV7-8 and TRBJ2-3, with 8 positions matching TRBD2. CDR1 and CDR2 from the germline V gene are SGHVS and FQNEAQ. This CDR3 comprises 16 residues. V trimming: 2 bases; J trimming: 4 bases; junction bases outside the gene matches: 8. CDR3 sequence: CASSLSRGGSSDTQYF. In DNA, the CDR3 is TGTGCCAGCAGCTTAAGCCGGGGGGGCTCGTCAGATACGCAGTATTTT.

This clonotype has a count of ten or more. The rearrangement links TRBV9 to TRBJ2-3, with TRBD1 matching 10 bases. With 4 bases clipped from V and 4 bases from J, the junction kept 15 bases outside the gene matches. This CDR3 contains 18 residues. CDR1 is SGDLS and CDR2 is YYNGEE in the germline V gene. CDR3 DNA: TGTGCCAGCAGCCCACCAATGGGAGTGGGACAGGGGCCAGATACGCAGTATTTT. Translated: CASSPPMGVGQGPDTQYF.

The chain employs TRBV9 and TRBJ1-2, with D unresolved. CDR1 SGDLS and CDR2 YYNGEE come from the germline V gene. The CDR3 is 15 residues long. The ends were cut back, 0 bases at V and 2 bases at J, with 11 bases in the middle. This CDR3 reads CASSVDGGGNYGYTF. CDR3 nucleotides: TGTGCCAGCAGCGTAGACGGCGGAGGAAACTATGGCTACACCTTC.

This clonotype was observed at least ten times. J is TRBJ2-3 and V is TRBV12-3 or TRBV12-4, with D hard to call. The CDR3 runs to 13 residues. V was cut by 6 bases and J by 3 bases, with 10 bases left in between. In DNA form, the CDR3 reads TGTGCCAGCAGGCCATCAGAGACAGATACGCAGTATTTT. It codes for CASRPSETDTQYF.

This clonotype was seen at least ten times. This chain connects TRBV29-1 to TRBJ2-5; no clear D gene. Trimming took off 8 bases at V and 2 bases at J, with 9 bases between the two ends. The V gene's germline CDR1 is SQVTM and CDR2 ANQGSEA. This CDR3 comprises 11 residues. CDR3 sequence (DNA): TGCAGCTCGGTGGGGCAAGAGACCCAGTACTTC. It specifies CSSVGQETQYF.

V and J are TRBV4-3 and TRBJ2-7; tentatively, D is TRBD1 (6 bases). Germline-derived CDR1 and CDR2 are LGHNA and YSLEER. This CDR3 comprises 17 residues. The germline V and J ends were trimmed by 1 base and 4 bases, with 20 bases remaining between them. As DNA, the CDR3 is TGCGCCAGCAGCCAAGTTTCCCGGACAGAATACCTTTACGAGCAGTACTTC. As protein: CASSQVSRTEYLYEQYF.

This clonotype was observed a handful of times. The J gene is TRBJ1-6, the V gene TRBV9, with D uncertain. The CDR3 spans 16 residues. Trimming pared 3 bases from V and 6 bases from J, leaving 16 bases between. Germline V gene sequence: CDR1 SGDLS, CDR2 YYNGEE. CDR3 in amino acids: CASSAPLPGPNSPLHF. The CDR3 DNA follows: TGTGCCAGCAGCGCCCCTCTTCCCGGGCCTAATTCACCCCTCCACTTT.

This clonotype was seen many times. The chain links TRBV5-1 to TRBJ2-5; D might be TRBD1 (5 bases). This CDR3 has 15 residues. Germline loops: CDR1 SGHRS, CDR2 YFSETQ. The V gene lost 0 bases and the J gene lost 1 base, with 10 bases spanning the gap. CDR3 amino acids: CASSLEIRVQETQYF. The CDR3 DNA sequence: TGCGCCAGCAGCTTGGAGATCAGGGTCCAAGAGACCCAGTACTTC.

Turning to this clonotype: With a much larger clone just one base away, this may be a read error. The chain has TRBV20-1 and TRBJ2-7, with a tentative D call TRBD1 (5 bases). The germline V gene encodes CDR1 DFQATT and CDR2 SNEGSKA (reference sequence). The V gene lost 3 bases and the J gene lost 5 bases, with 17 bases spanning the gap. The CDR3 is 14 residues long. CDR3 nucleotides: TGCAGTGCTAGTGGGCAGGGTTTTTTCCACGAGCAGTACTTC. This sequence encodes CSASGQGFFHEQYF.

This clonotype was recorded many times. The chain employs TRBV20-1 and TRBJ2-3, with D possibly TRBD2 on 5 matching bases. The CDR3 loop spans 12 amino acids. Trimming left V 5 bases short and J 3 bases short, with 9 bases between. CDR1 is DFQATT, CDR2 SNEGSKA, per germline (reference sequence). This CDR3 reads CSASGKTDTQYF. CDR3 nucleotides: TGCAGTGCTTCGGGGAAGACAGATACGCAGTATTTT.

This clonotype was counted at least ten times. J is TRBJ2-3 and V is TRBV2; D is perhaps TRBD1 or TRBD2 (5 bases each). Germline values: CDR1 SNHLY, CDR2 FYNNEI. V dropped 3 bases and J dropped 0 bases, with 10 bases sitting between them. CDR3 length equals 15 residues. This CDR3 reads CASSDRDLSTDTQYF. CDR3 bases: TGTGCCAGCAGTGACAGGGACCTTAGCACAGATACGCAGTATTTT.

In its sample, this clonotype was seen many times. The chain links TRBV6-5 to TRBJ1-3; D is possibly TRBD1 (5 bases). The CDR3 is 14 residues long. Germline V lookup: CDR1 MNHEY, CDR2 SVGAGI. V shed 3 bases and J shed 4 bases, with 10 bases lying between them. As DNA, the CDR3 is TGTGCCAGCAGTTATCTGGGGCCAGGAAACACCATATATTTT. Encoded protein: CASSYLGPGNTIYF.

A word on this clonotype: This may come from a read error, since a much larger clone is one base off. The V and J genes are TRBV19 and TRBJ2-3; D uncertain. Trimming cost V 3 bases and J 10 bases, with 14 bases left between them. Germline V gene sequence: CDR1 LNHDA, CDR2 SQIVND (reference sequence). The CDR3 runs 13 residues. CDR3: CASSMGAGWSQYF. CDR3 bases: TGTGCCAGTAGTATGGGCGCCGGGTGGTCGCAGTATTTT.

A note on this clonotype: This may be a read error, as it is one base from a much larger clone. The CDR3 end shows no conserved phenylalanine or tryptophan, and so a read error is likely. V and J are TRBV12-3 or TRBV12-4 and TRBJ2-7, with TRBD2 matching over 9 bases. This CDR3 region has 17 residues. V shed 5 bases and J 0 bases; nucleotides not matched to a gene: 11. The CDR3 protein is CASSKSAGGQISYEQYS. The CDR3 bases are TGTGCCAGCAGTAAATCAGCGGGAGGCCAAATCTCCTACGAGCAGTACTCC.

This clonotype was seen a handful of times. The chain is built from TRBV27 and TRBJ2-1; 9 bases are a match to TRBD2. Germline CDR1 reads MNHEY; CDR2 reads SMNVEV (reference sequence). This CDR3 has 15 amino acids. V gave up 8 bases and J gave up 6 bases; unmatched junction bases: 11. This chain's CDR3 is CASRLNSGGFNEQFF. CDR3 DNA sequence: TGTGCCAGCCGCCTGAATAGCGGGGGTTTCAATGAGCAGTTCTTC.

Of note for this clonotype: It may be a read error: a sequence one base away is much more abundant. The chain combines TRBV30 with TRBJ1-1; the D is unclear. This CDR3 contains 9 residues. CDR1 and CDR2 from the germline V gene are GTSNPN and SVGIG (reference sequence). The chain's CDR3 is CAWSPHGPF. CDR3 DNA: TGTGCCTGGAGTCCACATGGCCCCTTT.

This clonotype was recorded once. This clone may be a read error of a much larger clone one base away. This rearrangement joins TRBV7-9 to TRBJ2-3; 7 bases map to TRBD2. The CDR3 runs 18 residues. Germline V lookup: CDR1 SEHNR, CDR2 FQNEAQ (reference sequence). With 5 bases clipped from V and 3 bases from J, the junction kept 17 bases outside the gene matches. The CDR3 region has the DNA TGTGCCAGCAGCGCGGGACTAACGGCCGAAGGGCTGACAGATACGCAGTATTTT. As protein: CASSAGLTAEGLTDTQYF.

The sample holds many counts of this clonotype. In this CDR3 the conserved last residue, phenylalanine or tryptophan, is missing, so a read error is likely. The DNA is omitted, as the CDR3 cannot be located on it reliably, and the CDR3 follows TCRdb's listing. This rearrangement joins TRBV28 to TRBJ2-1; the table calls TRBD2, which could not be checked here. The germline V gene encodes CDR1 MDHEN and CDR2 SYDVKM. The CDR3 has 11 amino acids, counting both end residues. This CDR3 is CASRSGTEFYR.

This clonotype came up many times. The rearrangement links TRBV6-5 to TRBJ2-3; the match to TRBD1 covers 10 bases. Germline V gene data show CDR1 as MNHEY and CDR2 as SVGAGI. The CDR3 consists of 17 residues. Trimming cost V 0 bases and J 4 bases; bases outside gene matches: 7. CDR3 nucleotides: TGTGCCAGCAGTTACTCCGGGACAGGGGTTTTTGCAGATACGCAGTATTTT. Translating it yields CASSYSGTGVFADTQYF.

At least ten counts were recorded for this clonotype. This chain connects TRBV3-1 to TRBJ1-2, with D unclear. CDR3 size: 18 residues. V gave up 0 bases and J gave up 0 bases, with 17 bases separating them. Germline V gene lookup returns CDR1 LGHDT and CDR2 YNNKEL (reference sequence). DNA for the CDR3: TGTGCCAGCAGCCAAGATCCACAGTCGAGGGCCGCTAACTATGGCTACACCTTC. It encodes CASSQDPQSRAANYGYTF.